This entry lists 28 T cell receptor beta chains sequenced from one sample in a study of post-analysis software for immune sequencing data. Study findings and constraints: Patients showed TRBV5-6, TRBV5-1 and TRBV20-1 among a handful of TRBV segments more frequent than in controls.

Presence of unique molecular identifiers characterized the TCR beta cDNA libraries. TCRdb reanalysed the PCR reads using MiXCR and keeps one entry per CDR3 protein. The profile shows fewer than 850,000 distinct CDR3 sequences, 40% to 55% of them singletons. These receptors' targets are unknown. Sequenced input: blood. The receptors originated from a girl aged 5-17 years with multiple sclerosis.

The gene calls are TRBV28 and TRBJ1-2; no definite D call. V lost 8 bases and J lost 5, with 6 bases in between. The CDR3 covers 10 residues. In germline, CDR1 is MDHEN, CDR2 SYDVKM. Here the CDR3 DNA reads TGTGCCAGCGGCGAATATGGCTACACCTTC. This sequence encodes CASGEYGYTF.

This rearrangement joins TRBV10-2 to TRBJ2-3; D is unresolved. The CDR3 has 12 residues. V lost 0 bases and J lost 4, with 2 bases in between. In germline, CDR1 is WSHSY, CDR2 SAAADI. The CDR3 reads CASSESADTQYF. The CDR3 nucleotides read TGCGCCAGCAGTGAGTCCGCAGATACGCAGTATTTT.

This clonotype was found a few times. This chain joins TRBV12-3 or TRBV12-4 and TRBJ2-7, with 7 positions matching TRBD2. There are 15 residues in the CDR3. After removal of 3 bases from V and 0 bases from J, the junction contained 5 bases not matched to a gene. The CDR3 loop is CASSLLAEGSYEQYF. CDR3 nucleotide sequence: TGTGCCAGCAGTTTGCTAGCGGAGGGCTCCTACGAGCAGTACTTC.

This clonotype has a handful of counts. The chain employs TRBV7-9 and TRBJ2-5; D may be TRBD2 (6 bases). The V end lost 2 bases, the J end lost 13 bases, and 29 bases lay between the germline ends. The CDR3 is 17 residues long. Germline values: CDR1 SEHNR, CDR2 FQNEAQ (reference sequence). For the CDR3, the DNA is TGTGCCAGCAGCTTAAACCCTCATCCGGGAGACGGGTTTAAGTGGTACTTC. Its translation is CASSLNPHPGDGFKWYF.

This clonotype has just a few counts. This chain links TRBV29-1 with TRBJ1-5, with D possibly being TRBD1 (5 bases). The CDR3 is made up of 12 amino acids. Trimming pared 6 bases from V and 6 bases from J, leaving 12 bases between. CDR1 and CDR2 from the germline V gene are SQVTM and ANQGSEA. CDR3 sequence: CSVQGTGQPQHF. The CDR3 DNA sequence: TGCAGCGTGCAGGGTACGGGTCAGCCCCAGCATTTT.

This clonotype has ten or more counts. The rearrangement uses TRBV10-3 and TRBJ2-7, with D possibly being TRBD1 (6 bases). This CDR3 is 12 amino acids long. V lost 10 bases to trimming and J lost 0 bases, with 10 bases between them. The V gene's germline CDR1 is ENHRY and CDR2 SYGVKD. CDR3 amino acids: CATEDSSYEQYF. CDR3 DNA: TGTGCCACCGAGGACAGCTCCTACGAGCAGTACTTC.

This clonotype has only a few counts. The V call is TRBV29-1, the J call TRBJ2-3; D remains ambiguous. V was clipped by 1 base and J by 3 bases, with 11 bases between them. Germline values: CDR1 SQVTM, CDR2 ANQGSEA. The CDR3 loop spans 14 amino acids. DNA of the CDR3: TGCAGCGTTGAAGTCTTGGCAGCTACAGATACGCAGTATTTT. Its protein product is CSVEVLAATDTQYF.

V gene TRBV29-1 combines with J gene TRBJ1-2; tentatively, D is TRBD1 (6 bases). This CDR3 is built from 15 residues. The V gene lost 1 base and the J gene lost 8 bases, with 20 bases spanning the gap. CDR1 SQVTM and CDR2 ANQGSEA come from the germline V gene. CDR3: CSVEGIQGGPVGYTF. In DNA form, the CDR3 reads TGCAGCGTTGAAGGAATACAGGGAGGTCCGGTCGGCTACACCTTC.

Here the CDR3 reads CASSSGRVSNQPQHF. For the CDR3, the DNA is TGTGCCAGCAGTTCGGGCAGGGTTAGCAATCAGCCCCAGCATTTT. The J gene is TRBJ1-5, the V gene TRBV6-5, with D possibly TRBD1 on 5 matching bases. With 4 bases removed from V and 0 bases from J, the gap between germline ends came to 10 bases. Per germline, CDR1 MNHEY and CDR2 SVGAGI. The CDR3 runs to 15 residues.

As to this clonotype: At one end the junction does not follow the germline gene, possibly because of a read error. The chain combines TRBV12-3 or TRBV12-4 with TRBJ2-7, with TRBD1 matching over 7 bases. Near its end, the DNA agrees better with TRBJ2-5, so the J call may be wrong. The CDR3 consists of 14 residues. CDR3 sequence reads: CAGSPGGVGETQYF. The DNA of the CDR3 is TGTGCCGGCAGCCCAGGGGGTGTCGGGGAGACCCAGTACTTC.

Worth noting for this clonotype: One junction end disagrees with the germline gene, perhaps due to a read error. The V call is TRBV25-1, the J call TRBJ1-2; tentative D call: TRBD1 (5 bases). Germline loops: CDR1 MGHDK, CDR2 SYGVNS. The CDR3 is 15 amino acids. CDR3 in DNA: TGTGCCAGCAGTGAGCCCGGGGCACCCTCGTATGACTACACCTTC. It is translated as CASSEPGAPSYDYTF.

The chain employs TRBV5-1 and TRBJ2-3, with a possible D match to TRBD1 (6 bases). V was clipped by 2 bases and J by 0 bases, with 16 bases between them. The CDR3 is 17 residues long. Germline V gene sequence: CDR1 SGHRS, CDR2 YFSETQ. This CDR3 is CASSFVDRPTSTDTQYF. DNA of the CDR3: TGCGCCAGCAGCTTTGTGGACAGACCAACGAGCACAGATACGCAGTATTTT.

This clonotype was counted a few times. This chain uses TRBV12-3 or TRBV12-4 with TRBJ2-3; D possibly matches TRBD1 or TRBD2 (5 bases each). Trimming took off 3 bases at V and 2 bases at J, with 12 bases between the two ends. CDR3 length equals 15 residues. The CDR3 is CASSFWGRDTDTQYF. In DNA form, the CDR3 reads TGTGCCAGCAGTTTCTGGGGACGGGACACAGATACGCAGTATTTT.

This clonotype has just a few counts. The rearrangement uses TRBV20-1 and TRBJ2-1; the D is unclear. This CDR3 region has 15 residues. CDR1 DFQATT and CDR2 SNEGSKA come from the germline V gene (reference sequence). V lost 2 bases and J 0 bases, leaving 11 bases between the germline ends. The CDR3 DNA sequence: TGCAGTGCTAGAACCGCAGCGAGCTCCTACAATGAGCAGTTCTTC. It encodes CSARTAASSYNEQFF.

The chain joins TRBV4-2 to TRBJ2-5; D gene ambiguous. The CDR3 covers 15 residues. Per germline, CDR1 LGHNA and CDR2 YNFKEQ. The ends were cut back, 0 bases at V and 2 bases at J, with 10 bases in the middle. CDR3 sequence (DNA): TGTGCCAGCAGCCAAGATCTCGGCTATCAAGAGACCCAGTACTTC. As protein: CASSQDLGYQETQYF.

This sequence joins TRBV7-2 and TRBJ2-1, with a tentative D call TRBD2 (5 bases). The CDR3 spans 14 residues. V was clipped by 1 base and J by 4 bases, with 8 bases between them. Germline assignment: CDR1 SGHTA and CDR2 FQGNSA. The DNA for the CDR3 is TGTGCCAGCAGCTTAGTTAGCGAGTACAATGAGCAGTTCTTC. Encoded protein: CASSLVSEYNEQFF.

This CDR3 is CASSRGRLTLNTEAFF. The CDR3 DNA is TGTGCCAGCAGCAGGGGACGTTTAACCTTGAACACTGAAGCTTTCTTT. The rearrangement joins TRBV7-2 to TRBJ1-1, with D perhaps matching TRBD1 (5 bases). The CDR3 runs 16 residues. Deletions cut 5 bases from V and 0 bases from J, with 16 bases between. Germline assignment: CDR1 SGHTA and CDR2 FQGNSA.

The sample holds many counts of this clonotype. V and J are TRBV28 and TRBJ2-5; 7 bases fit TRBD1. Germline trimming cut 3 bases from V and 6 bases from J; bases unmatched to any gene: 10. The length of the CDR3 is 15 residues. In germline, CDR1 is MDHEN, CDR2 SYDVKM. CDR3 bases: TGTGCCAGCAGTTTCAGCAGACAGGGCAGGAAGACCCAGTACTTC. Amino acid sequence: CASSFSRQGRKTQYF. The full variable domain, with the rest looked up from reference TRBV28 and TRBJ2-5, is DVKVTQSSRYLVKRTGEKVFLECVQDMDHENMFWYRQDPGLGLRLIYFSYDVKMKEKGDIPEGYSVSREKKERFSLILESASTNQTSMYLCASSFSRQGRKTQYFGPGTRLLVL.

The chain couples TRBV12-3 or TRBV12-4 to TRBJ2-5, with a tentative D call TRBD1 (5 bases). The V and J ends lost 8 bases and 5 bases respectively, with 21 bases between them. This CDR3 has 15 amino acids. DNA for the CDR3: TGTGCCAGCGGCCAGGGCGTCGCGTTAGGGGAGACCCAGTACTTC. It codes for CASGQGVALGETQYF.

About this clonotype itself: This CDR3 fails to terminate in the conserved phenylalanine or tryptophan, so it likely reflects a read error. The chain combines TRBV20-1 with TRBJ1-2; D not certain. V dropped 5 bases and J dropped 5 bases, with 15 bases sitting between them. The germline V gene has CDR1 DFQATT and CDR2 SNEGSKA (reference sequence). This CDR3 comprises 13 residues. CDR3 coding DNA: TGCAGTGCTCGGCAACGGACGAGTTATGGCTACACCTCC. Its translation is CSARQRTSYGYTS.

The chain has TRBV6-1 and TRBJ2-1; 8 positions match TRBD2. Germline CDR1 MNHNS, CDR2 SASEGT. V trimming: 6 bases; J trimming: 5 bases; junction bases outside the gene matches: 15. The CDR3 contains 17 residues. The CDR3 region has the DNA TGTGCCAGCAGGACCGGACTAGCCCCGTCATTAAACAATGAGCAGTTCTTC. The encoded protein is CASRTGLAPSLNNEQFF.

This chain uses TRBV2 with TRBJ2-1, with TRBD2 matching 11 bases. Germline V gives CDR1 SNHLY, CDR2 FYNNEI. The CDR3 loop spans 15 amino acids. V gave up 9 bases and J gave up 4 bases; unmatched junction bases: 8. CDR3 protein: CARYPRLAGYNEQFF. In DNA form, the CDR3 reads TGTGCCAGATACCCCCGACTAGCGGGATACAATGAGCAGTTCTTC.

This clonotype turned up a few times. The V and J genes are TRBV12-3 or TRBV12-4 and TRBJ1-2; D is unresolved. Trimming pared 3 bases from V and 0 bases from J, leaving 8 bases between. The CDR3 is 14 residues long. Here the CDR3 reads CASSFYGANYGYTF. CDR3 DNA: TGTGCCAGCAGTTTTTACGGAGCTAACTATGGCTACACCTTC.

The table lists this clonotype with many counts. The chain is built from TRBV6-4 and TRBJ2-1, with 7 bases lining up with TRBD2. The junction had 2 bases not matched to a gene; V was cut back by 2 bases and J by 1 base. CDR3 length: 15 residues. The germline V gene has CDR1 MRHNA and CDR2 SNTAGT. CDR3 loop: CASSDEAGSYNEQFF. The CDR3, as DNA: TGTGCCAGCAGTGACGAAGCGGGATCCTACAATGAGCAGTTCTTC.

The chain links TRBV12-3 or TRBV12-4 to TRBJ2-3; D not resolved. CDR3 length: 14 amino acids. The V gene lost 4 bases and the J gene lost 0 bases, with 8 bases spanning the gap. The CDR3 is CASSWGKSTDTQYF. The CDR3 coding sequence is TGTGCCAGCAGTTGGGGAAAGAGCACAGATACGCAGTATTTT.

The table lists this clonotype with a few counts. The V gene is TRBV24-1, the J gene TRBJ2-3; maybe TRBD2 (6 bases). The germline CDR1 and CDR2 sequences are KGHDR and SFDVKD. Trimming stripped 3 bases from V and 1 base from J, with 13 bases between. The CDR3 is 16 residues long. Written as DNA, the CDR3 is TGTGCCACCAGTGATGGGGGAGGAGGGCGCACAGATACGCAGTATTTT. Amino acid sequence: CATSDGGGGRTDTQYF.

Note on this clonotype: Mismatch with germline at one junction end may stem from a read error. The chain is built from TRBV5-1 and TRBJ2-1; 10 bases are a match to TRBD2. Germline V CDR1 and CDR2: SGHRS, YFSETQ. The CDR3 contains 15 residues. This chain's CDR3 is CASSLVLAGEGEQFF. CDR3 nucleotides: TGTGCCAGCAGCTTAGTCCTAGCGGGAGAAGGTGAGCAGTTCTTC.

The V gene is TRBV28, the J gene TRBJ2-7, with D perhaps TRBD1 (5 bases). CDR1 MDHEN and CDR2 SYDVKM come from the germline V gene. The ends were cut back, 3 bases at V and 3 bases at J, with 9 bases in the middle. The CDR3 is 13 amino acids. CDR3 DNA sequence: TGTGCCAGCAGTTTGACAGTCCTCTACGAGCAGTACTTC. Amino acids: CASSLTVLYEQYF.